Sequencing of this T cell receptor (beta chain) was carried out in a study of blood T cell repertoires in COVID-19. Study summary: PBMCs, B-cell-depleted T cells, or T cells provided the cDNA or gDNA that made up the material.

The germline V gene has CDR1 MGHDK and CDR2 SYGVNS. There are 15 residues in the CDR3. V lost 0 bases and J 10 bases, leaving 13 bases between the germline ends. The protocol was immunoSEQ multiplex PCR, while the TCRdb copy is restricted to in-frame clones and leaves out a portion. There are under 250,000 clones in the sample; about nine tenths occur only once, and roughly 12% lies in the top ten. The chain carries TRBV25-1 and TRBJ1-6; D uncertain. The sequence came from a man over 45 with COVID-19, enrolled during active disease. Sequences were obtained from peripheral blood. The CDR3 DNA sequence: TGTGCCAGCAGTGAATATAGTAGAGCAGGATCACCCCTCCACTTT. This gives the protein CASSEYSRAGSPLHF.